What follows are 13 T cell receptor beta chains derived from one specimen sequenced in a study of blood T cell repertoires in COVID-19. Sequenced by immunoSEQ multiplex PCR; TCRdb stores in-frame clones only, minus some. The top ten hold 2% to 2.5% of the sample, which has 250,000 to 300,000 clones, 80% to 95% seen once. Sequenced: peripheral blood. These TCRs come from a young woman with COVID-19, enrolled during active disease.

This clone occurred a few times. The genes are TRBV5-4 and TRBJ2-7; 9 positions match TRBD2. J lost 2 bases, V lost 2 bases, and 5 bases had no gene match. CDR1 and CDR2 (germline): SGHNT, YYREEE (reference sequence). The CDR3 spans 15 residues. This CDR3 is CASSFRSSGTYEQYF. CDR3 sequence (DNA): TGTGCCAGCAGCTTCCGGTCTAGCGGGACCTACGAGCAGTACTTC.

J is TRBJ2-4 and V is TRBV12-3 or TRBV12-4, with no clear D. Trimming left V 2 bases short and J 4 bases short, with 6 bases between. There are 13 residues in the CDR3. In nucleotides, the CDR3 is TGTGCCAGCAGTTTATTCCTAAAAAACATTCAGTACTTC. It specifies CASSLFLKNIQYF.

This clone was detected a few times. The gene calls are TRBV7-3 and TRBJ2-7, with TRBD2 matching over 9 bases. Trimming cost V 5 bases and J 2 bases; bases outside gene matches: 10. CDR3 length: 16 residues. Germline V gene data show CDR1 as SGHTA and CDR2 as FQGTGA. CDR3 amino acids: CASSPHSSGATYEQYF. The CDR3 DNA follows: TGTGCCAGCAGCCCCCATTCTAGCGGGGCCACCTACGAGCAGTACTTC.

The gene calls are TRBV7-6 and TRBJ2-1; TRBD2 agrees at 8 bases. The CDR3 is made up of 15 amino acids. Trimming at V came to 1 base and at J to 6 bases, leaving 5 bases not matched to a gene. Germline values: CDR1 SGHVS, CDR2 FNYEAQ. The DNA of the CDR3 is TGTGCCAGCAGCTTAGGGGCGGGAGGAAGCAATGAGCAGTTCTTC. It translates to CASSLGAGGSNEQFF. Based on the CDR3 plus reference TRBV7-6 and TRBJ2-1, the full variable domain is GAGVSQSPRYKVTKRGQDVALRCDPISGHVSLYWYRQALGQGPEFLTYFNYEAQQDKSGLPNDRFSAERPEGSISTLTIQRTEQRDSAMYRCASSLGAGGSNEQFFGPGTRLTVL.

This rearrangement joins TRBV7-2 to TRBJ2-3; TRBD2 might be the D (6 bases). The length of the CDR3 is 12 residues. V lost 4 bases and J 11 bases, leaving 13 bases between the germline ends. CDR1 and CDR2 (germline): SGHTA, FQGNSA. The CDR3 nucleotides are TGTGCCAGCAGCTCCGTTCCGGGACTGCAGTATTTT. Its protein is CASSSVPGLQYF.

This clone was detected only a few times. The V call is TRBV3-1 (or the pseudogene TRBV3-2), the J call TRBJ1-3; D gene unclear. CDR3 size: 11 residues. Trimming pared 9 bases from V and 0 bases from J, leaving 3 bases between. Germline V gene data show CDR1 as LGHDT and CDR2 as YNNKEL (reference sequence). This CDR3 reads CASYSGNTIYF. The CDR3 DNA follows: TGTGCCAGTTACTCTGGAAACACCATATATTTT.

This clone appeared a single time. The V and J genes are TRBV27 and TRBJ2-7, with 7 positions matching TRBD2. J was trimmed by 0 bases and V by 5 bases; bases with no gene match: 7. This CDR3 is 15 amino acids long. Germline V gene data show CDR1 as MNHEY and CDR2 as SMNVEV (reference sequence). In DNA, the CDR3 is TGTGCCAGCAGTCCCAGAGCGGGAATCTCCTACGAGCAGTACTTC. It is translated as CASSPRAGISYEQYF.

The chain combines TRBV7-2 with TRBJ2-3; D unclear. The V gene's germline CDR1 is SGHTA and CDR2 FQGNSA. This CDR3 has 16 amino acids. V lost 1 base and J 1 base, leaving 12 bases between the germline ends. CDR3 coding DNA: TGTGCCAGCAGCTTAGAGTTTATACTTCGCACAGATACGCAGTATTTT. This translates into CASSLEFILRTDTQYF.

The chain is built from TRBV3-1 (or the pseudogene TRBV3-2) and TRBJ1-2; D unclear. Trimming pared 1 base from V and 7 bases from J, leaving 10 bases between. Germline loops: CDR1 LGHDT, CDR2 YNNKEL (reference sequence). The CDR3 totals 13 residues. The CDR3 nucleotides are TGTGCCAGCAGCCAAGTGAGGTTTGGTGGCTACACCTTC. This sequence encodes CASSQVRFGGYTF.

The J gene is TRBJ2-1, the V gene TRBV5-4; 7 nucleotides agree with TRBD1. V shed 0 bases, J shed 0 bases, and the junction held 6 bases outside the gene matches. CDR3 size: 17 residues. CDR1 is SGHNT and CDR2 is YYREEE in the germline V gene (reference sequence). CDR3 sequence (DNA): TGTGCCAGCAGCTTGGGAAACGCAGGGGGCTCCTACAATGAGCAGTTCTTC. Its protein product is CASSLGNAGGSYNEQFF.

The gene calls are TRBV30 and TRBJ1-4; 10 bases are a match to TRBD1. This CDR3 region has 19 residues. The J segment lost 7 bases and the V segment lost 0 bases, leaving 17 bases of the junction unmatched. Germline V gene sequence: CDR1 GTSNPN, CDR2 SVGIG (reference sequence). The CDR3 DNA is TGTGCCTGGAGTGTACCCCATCAGGACAGGGGGAAGGGCGGTGAAAAACTGTTTTTT. It specifies CAWSVPHQDRGKGGEKLFF.

The rearrangement uses TRBV7-8 and TRBJ2-7, with 10 bases matching TRBD1. The CDR3 has 15 amino acids. CDR1 is SGHVS and CDR2 is FQNEAQ in the germline V gene. V was pared by 8 bases and J by 4 bases, with 11 bases of the junction left unmatched. The CDR3 sequence: CASSRGTGVNYEQYF. DNA of the CDR3: TGTGCCAGCTCCCGAGGGACAGGGGTAAATTACGAGCAGTACTTC.

The chain recombines TRBV12-5 with TRBJ2-1; 11 positions match TRBD2. CDR3 length equals 16 residues. CDR1 is LGHNT, CDR2 FRNRAP, per germline. The ends lost 0 bases at V and 9 bases at J; junction bases unmatched: 7. This CDR3 is CASGLVTSGSGSEQFF. Here the CDR3 DNA reads TGTGCTAGTGGTTTGGTAACTAGCGGGAGTGGGAGTGAGCAGTTCTTC.